This T cell receptor beta chain was recorded in a study of radiotherapy plus CTLA-4 blockade in lung cancer. Study-wide points: With interferon-beta, early dynamics of blood T cell clones were reported to best predict response.

People whose metastatic non-small-cell lung cancer was chemo-refractory got focal radiation along with CTLA-4 blockade by ipilimumab. Measured with immunoSEQ multiplex PCR; TCRdb has only the in-frame clones, and not every one. The sample carries 95,000 to 150,000 clones, more than 80% recorded once. As to this clone: The antigen is not known.

From germline, CDR1 is MNHNY and CDR2 SVGAGI (reference sequence). The V and J ends lost 10 bases and 1 base respectively, with 17 bases between them. The CDR3 loop spans 14 amino acids. The chain has TRBV6-6 and TRBJ2-7; the D is unclear. This specimen consisted of peripheral blood, obtained from a patient treated with radiotherapy plus ipilimumab. This receptor was identified in a human donor with non-small cell lung cancer that progressed on radiotherapy plus ipilimumab. CDR3 bases: TGTGCCACCTCGGAGAGTAGGAGATCCTACGAGCAGTACTTC. It is translated as CATSESRRSYEQYF.